The following is a T cell receptor beta chain sequence with its context. Its cognate antigen is unknown. This sample is part of a study of cytomegalovirus exposure and HLA in healthy donors. Study at large: The Caucasian-associated ancestry cluster held roughly 84% of 350 to 450 genotyped donors. Study-wide results and limits: A prior analysis recorded that most TCR beta V segments were productive about 87% or about 30% of the time. It was reportedly the case that the classifier diagnosed cytomegalovirus status with high specificity and sensitivity.

A multiplex PCR was run with 60 Vbeta primers and 13 Jbeta primers. Using immunoSEQ multiplex PCR, the repertoire was profiled, and TCRdb retains in-frame clones only, with some absent. The sample shows 150,000 to 200,000 clones, roughly 65% of them seen only once. V was shortened by 6 bases and J by 1 base, with 15 bases between the two germline ends. This CDR3 has 15 residues. The germline CDR1 and CDR2 sequences are MNHNS and SASEGT. The receptor's source is a man aged 18 to 29 in good health and CMV-seropositive. The sequenced sample was PBMCs. The chain is built from TRBV6-1 and TRBJ2-5; D gene uncertain. For the CDR3, the DNA is TGTGCCAGCAGCCTCGAAAGAGGCAGCCAAGAGACCCAGTACTTC. Its protein product is CASSLERGSQETQYF.